Listed here are 26 T cell receptor beta chains from one sample, sequenced in a study of blood T cell repertoires in COVID-19. Clones were sequenced by immunoSEQ multiplex PCR, and TCRdb holds only the in-frame ones, with some missing. The sample lists 250,000 to 350,000 clones; over 80% were seen once. The sample consisted of peripheral blood. The receptors come from a woman in her forties or fifties with active or convalescent COVID-19.

This chain uses TRBV2 with TRBJ2-7; TRBD1 matches 8 bases. CDR1 and CDR2 from the germline V gene are SNHLY and FYNNEI. J was trimmed by 2 bases and V by 3 bases; bases with no gene match: 6. There are 15 residues in the CDR3. The chain's CDR3 is CASSDSGTGAYEQYF. CDR3 nucleotide sequence: TGTGCCAGCAGTGATTCCGGGACAGGAGCCTACGAGCAGTACTTC.

The chain joins TRBV5-5 to TRBJ1-2, with 7 bases aligning to TRBD1. Germline V gene lookup returns CDR1 SGHKS and CDR2 YYEKEE (reference sequence). This CDR3 comprises 16 residues. V was clipped by 3 bases and J by 4 bases; unmatched bases: 12. CDR3 in amino acids: CASSYTPRQGFYGYTF. The CDR3, as DNA: TGTGCCAGCAGCTACACCCCCCGACAGGGCTTCTATGGCTACACCTTC. Full variable domain (outside the CDR3, taken from reference TRBV5-5 and TRBJ1-2): DAGVTQSPTHLIKTRGQQVTLRCSPISGHKSVSWYQQVLGQGPQFIFQYYEKEERGRGNFPDRFSARQFPNYSSELNVNALLLGDSALYLCASSYTPRQGFYGYTFGSGTRLTVV.

Concerning this clone itself: One end of the junction does not line up with germline, which may come from a read error. The chain combines TRBV6-5 with TRBJ1-2, with D perhaps TRBD1 (6 bases). CDR1 is MNHEY, CDR2 SVGAGI, per germline. The CDR3 extends over 12 amino acids. CDR3 protein: CATQTGAFTPSF. The CDR3 region has the DNA TGTGCCACCCAGACAGGAGCTTTTACACCTTCTTTC.

This chain uses TRBV7-8 with TRBJ1-5; TRBD1 might be the D (5 bases). Trimming pared 5 bases from V and 0 bases from J, leaving 14 bases between. The CDR3 loop spans 16 amino acids. The germline V gene has CDR1 SGHVS and CDR2 FQNEAQ. The CDR3 nucleotides read TGTGCCAGCAGCACCCGACAGCCTCCTAGCAATCAGCCCCAGCATTTT. The encoded protein is CASSTRQPPSNQPQHF.

V gene TRBV24-1 combines with J gene TRBJ1-2, with 8 nucleotides matching TRBD1. Germline V gene sequence: CDR1 KGHDR, CDR2 SFDVKD. The CDR3 is 16 amino acids. The trim removed 5 bases at V and 6 bases at J, leaving 13 bases unmatched. The DNA of the CDR3 is TGTGCCACCAGTGCCCTTGGACAGGGAATTACGGATGGCTACACCTTC. The encoded protein is CATSALGQGITDGYTF.

V usage is TRBV28 and J usage is TRBJ2-7; D is undetermined. V gave up 2 bases and J gave up 9 bases, with 8 bases separating them. Per the germline V gene, CDR1 is MDHEN and CDR2 is SYDVKM. The CDR3 spans 11 residues. CDR3 amino acids: CASSLNSGQYF. The CDR3 DNA reads TGTGCCAGCAGTTTAAACTCGGGGCAGTACTTC.

In regard to this clone: The sample holds other DNA sequences that translate to the same CDR3. V usage is TRBV6-5 and J usage is TRBJ1-1, with D maybe TRBD1 (5 bases). This CDR3 region has 13 residues. In germline, CDR1 is MNHEY, CDR2 SVGAGI. The V end was cut by 8 bases, the J end by 5 bases, with 15 bases between. DNA for the CDR3: TGTGCCAGCCGTACCCCATCAGGGACTGAAGCTTTCTTT. Translated: CASRTPSGTEAFF.

The J gene is TRBJ2-7, the V gene TRBV28, with 9 bases aligning to TRBD2. The V gene end was trimmed by 6 bases and the J gene end by 6 bases; junction bases not matched to a gene: 6. The CDR3 extends over 13 amino acids. The germline CDR1 and CDR2 sequences are MDHEN and SYDVKM. CDR3 sequence reads: CASSLSGSGEQYF. Here the CDR3 DNA reads TGTGCCAGCAGCCTTAGCGGGAGCGGCGAGCAGTACTTC.

This rearrangement joins TRBV19 to TRBJ2-2; 9 bases are shared with TRBD2. The CDR3 is 16 residues long. Germline-derived CDR1 and CDR2 are LNHDA and SQIVND (reference sequence). J gave up 1 base and V 7 bases, and 7 bases lay outside the gene matches. CDR3 nucleotides: TGTGCCAGTATCTGGAAGACTAGCGGGAACACCGGGGAGCTGTTTTTT. As protein: CASIWKTSGNTGELFF.

The J gene is TRBJ1-1, the V gene TRBV5-4; D is perhaps TRBD1 (5 bases). V was cut by 2 bases and J by 7 bases, with 6 bases left in between. Germline V gene data show CDR1 as SGHNT and CDR2 as YYREEE (reference sequence). This CDR3 is built from 11 residues. Here the CDR3 reads CASSFDSEAFF. In DNA form, the CDR3 reads TGTGCCAGCAGCTTTGACAGTGAAGCTTTCTTT.

In regard to this clone: One junction end disagrees with the germline gene, perhaps due to a read error. This sample also contains other DNA sequences that code for the same CDR3. V gene TRBV7-9 combines with J gene TRBJ2-3; 7 bases are shared with TRBD2. Germline assignment: CDR1 SEHNR and CDR2 FQNEAQ (reference sequence). The CDR3 extends over 14 amino acids. The CDR3 coding sequence is TGTGCCAGCAGCCTAGCGGCTAGCACAGATACGCAGTATTTT. Its translation is CASSLAASTDTQYF.

This clone was found a few times. The V call is TRBV14, the J call TRBJ2-3, with 7 bases aligning to TRBD1. CDR1 is SGHDN and CDR2 is FVKESK in the germline V gene. CDR3 length: 16 residues. The junction had 9 bases not matched to a gene; V was cut back by 6 bases and J by 0 bases. The CDR3, as DNA: TGTGCCAGCAGACCCGGCAGGGGGATGAGCACAGATACGCAGTATTTT. Protein product: CASRPGRGMSTDTQYF.

As to this clone: Because the CDR3's place on the DNA is in doubt, the DNA is left out and the CDR3 is given as listed by TCRdb. V is TRBV21-1 and J is TRBJ2-1; the D call in the table, TRBD2, was not verified against the DNA. TRBV21-1 is a recognized pseudogene. The CDR3 region is 16 residues in length, termini included. The CDR3 is CASSKVASGSFGEQFF.

The chain links TRBV6-1 to TRBJ1-1, with a possible D match to TRBD1 (5 bases). V lost 3 bases to trimming and J lost 9 bases, with 17 bases between them. The germline V gene encodes CDR1 MNHNS and CDR2 SASEGT. This CDR3 has 14 residues. CDR3 loop: CASSDRAAGGKAFF. The CDR3 DNA reads as TGTGCCAGCAGTGACAGGGCTGCGGGGGGGAAAGCTTTCTTT.

The chain employs TRBV28 and TRBJ1-5; TRBD1 might be the D (5 bases). The V end was cut by 7 bases, the J end by 4 bases, with 17 bases between. Germline values: CDR1 MDHEN, CDR2 SYDVKM. CDR3 size: 15 residues. CDR3 in amino acids: CASTQRGDGNQPQHF. The CDR3 DNA is TGTGCCAGCACCCAACGGGGGGATGGAAATCAGCCCCAGCATTTT.

This chain links TRBV2 with TRBJ2-5; 8 bases are a match to TRBD2. Germline-derived CDR1 and CDR2 are SNHLY and FYNNEI. This CDR3 spans 14 amino acids. V lost 3 bases, J lost 4 bases, and 4 bases stayed unmatched. In DNA form, the CDR3 reads TGTGCCAGCAGTGATGGTCTAGCGGGAGAGACCCAGTACTTC. Its translation: CASSDGLAGETQYF. Full variable domain (missing parts from reference TRBV2 and TRBJ2-5): EPEVTQTPSHQVTQMGQEVILRCVPISNHLYFYWYRQILGQKVEFLVSFYNNEISEKSEIFDDQFSVERPDGSNFTLKIRSTKLEDSAMYFCASSDGLAGETQYFGPGTRLLVL.

As regards this clone: Other nucleotide sequences in the sample specify the same CDR3. The J gene is TRBJ2-1, the V gene TRBV6-1, with 11 bases lining up with TRBD2. The germline CDR1 and CDR2 sequences are MNHNS and SASEGT. This CDR3 contains 15 residues. The J segment lost 3 bases and the V segment lost 2 bases, leaving 0 bases of the junction unmatched. Here the CDR3 reads CASSELAGGYNEQFF. CDR3 nucleotide sequence: TGTGCCAGCAGTGAACTAGCGGGAGGCTACAATGAGCAGTTCTTC.

The CDR3 region has the DNA TGTGCCAGCAGCGTAGTATCCGGTTATAGCACAGATACGCAGTATTTT. Its translation is CASSVVSGYSTDTQYF. The chain couples TRBV9 to TRBJ2-3; D remains ambiguous. Germline lookup yields CDR1 SGDLS and CDR2 YYNGEE. Between the trimmed V and J ends, which lost 0 bases and 0 bases, there was a span of 11 bases. The length of the CDR3 is 16 residues.

The rearrangement links TRBV6-5 to TRBJ1-6; D is unclear. CDR3 length: 12 amino acids. V shed 6 bases and J shed 7 bases, with 7 bases lying between them. Germline CDR1 and CDR2: MNHEY and SVGAGI. The CDR3 nucleotides are TGTGCCAGCAGCCCCCCAAATTCACCCCTCCACTTT. As protein: CASSPPNSPLHF.

V is TRBV7-2 and J is TRBJ2-7; no firm D call. V dropped 1 base and J dropped 1 base, with 5 bases sitting between them. This CDR3 has 13 residues. In germline, CDR1 is SGHTA, CDR2 FQGNSA. As DNA, the CDR3 is TGTGCCAGCAGCTTAGTAGTATCCTACGAGCAGTACTTC. Amino acids: CASSLVVSYEQYF.

The chain employs TRBV7-2 and TRBJ2-3; D possibly corresponds to TRBD2 (6 bases). Trimming took 2 bases from V and 0 from J, leaving 9 bases between them. The CDR3 runs to 15 residues. Looked up from germline, CDR1 is SGHTA and CDR2 is FQGNSA. CDR3 sequence: CASSLQGGSTDTQYF. The CDR3 DNA is TGTGCCAGCAGCTTACAGGGAGGTAGCACAGATACGCAGTATTTT.

This clone is a singleton in its sample. The rearrangement joins TRBV6-5 to TRBJ2-3; maybe TRBD2 (5 bases). Germline V gene lookup returns CDR1 MNHEY and CDR2 SVGAGI. V dropped 7 bases and J dropped 5 bases, with 13 bases sitting between them. The CDR3 is 13 amino acids. The chain's CDR3 is CASKGRGGDTQYF. The CDR3 DNA is TGTGCCAGCAAGGGTCGAGGAGGAGATACGCAGTATTTT.

The chain recombines TRBV14 with TRBJ1-1, with D unclear. Germline assignment: CDR1 SGHDN and CDR2 FVKESK. V gave up 4 bases and J gave up 8 bases, with 17 bases separating them. The CDR3 has 14 residues. This CDR3 reads CASSLLDKPSEAFF. In nucleotides, the CDR3 is TGTGCCAGCAGCCTGCTTGACAAACCGAGCGAAGCTTTCTTT.

This chain joins TRBV6-6 and TRBJ1-5; a weak D match, TRBD1 (5 bases). CDR1 MNHNY and CDR2 SVGAGI come from the germline V gene (reference sequence). V was cut by 5 bases and J by 4 bases, with 18 bases left in between. The CDR3 is 16 amino acids. The CDR3 sequence is CASSKIGAGLNQPQHF. In DNA form, the CDR3 reads TGTGCCAGCAGTAAGATCGGAGCAGGGCTAAATCAGCCCCAGCATTTT.

V gene TRBV27 combines with J gene TRBJ2-3, with D maybe TRBD2 (5 bases). The germline V gene has CDR1 MNHEY and CDR2 SMNVEV (reference sequence). V was trimmed by 4 bases and J by 0 bases, leaving 11 bases between them. The CDR3 has 15 residues. The DNA of the CDR3 is TGTGCCAGCAGTTCCCCAAGCGGAAGCACAGATACGCAGTATTTT. Translation gives CASSSPSGSTDTQYF.

The chain has TRBV15 and TRBJ2-7, with TRBD1 matching 8 bases. The trim removed 5 bases at V and 7 bases at J, leaving 7 bases unmatched. Germline CDR1 reads LNHNV; CDR2 reads YYDKDF (reference sequence). CDR3 length: 13 residues. In DNA form, the CDR3 reads TGTGCCACCAGCTTGGACAGGGTAGGGGAGCAGTACTTC. It encodes CATSLDRVGEQYF.